These 31 T cell receptor beta chains originate from one sample sequenced in a study of immune heterogeneity within non-small cell lung tumors. A multiplex PCR containing 32 V primers and 13 J primers was used to amplify TCR beta CDR3. Via MiXCR, TCRdb re-called the multiplex PCR reads, giving one row per CDR3 protein. The data contain just over 15,000 distinct CDR3 sequences, over 25% of them singletons. TCRs were amplified from approximately 0.65 ug gDNA of bulk tumor per sample. During surgery, each primary tumor gave multiple biopsies spaced as far apart as possible. Patients underwent curative surgery for untreated, newly diagnosed non-small cell lung cancer. The specimen was lung tumor tissue. These receptors were obtained from a middle-aged man with non-small cell lung cancer.

V is TRBV3-1 and J is TRBJ2-7, with 10 bases identical to TRBD1. Trimming removed 1 base from V and 4 bases from J; junction bases left unmatched: 7. The CDR3 runs to 16 residues. Per the germline V gene, CDR1 is LGHDT and CDR2 is YNNKEL (reference sequence). The CDR3 loop reads CASSQVGGQGWYEQYF. Written as DNA, the CDR3 is TGTGCCAGCAGCCAAGTGGGGGGACAGGGGTGGTACGAGCAGTACTTC.

This clonotype was detected a few times. The CDR3: CASSQSRPPSGNTIYF. The CDR3 bases are TGTGCCAGCAGCCAGAGCAGGCCACCCTCCGGAAACACCATATATTTT. The chain recombines TRBV4-2 with TRBJ1-3; no clear D gene. Trimming removed 3 bases at V and 4 bases at J, with 16 bases between. The CDR3 spans 16 residues. Germline CDR1 reads LGHNA; CDR2 reads YNFKEQ.

V is TRBV4-2 and J is TRBJ1-2; TRBD1 aligns across 8 bases. Trimming at V came to 0 bases and at J to 4 bases, leaving 4 bases not matched to a gene. CDR1 and CDR2 from the germline V gene are LGHNA and YNFKEQ. The CDR3 runs 15 residues. The CDR3 DNA is TGTGCCAGCAGCCAAGAGGACAGGGTTGGCTATGGCTACACCTTC. Translation gives CASSQEDRVGYGYTF.

This clonotype occurred many times. The chain recombines TRBV19 with TRBJ1-6; a weak D match, TRBD1 (5 bases). Germline CDR1 and CDR2: LNHDA and SQIVND (reference sequence). This CDR3 spans 18 amino acids. Trimming removed 5 bases from V and 0 bases from J, with 17 bases in between. The CDR3 coding sequence is TGTGCCAGTAGTTTCTCCTTCCAGGGAGGCTCCTATAATTCACCCCTCCACTTT. It codes for CASSFSFQGGSYNSPLHF.

V is TRBV19 and J is TRBJ2-5; D assignment may be TRBD1 or TRBD2 (5 bases each). The CDR3 runs 13 residues. Germline CDR1 reads LNHDA; CDR2 reads SQIVND (reference sequence). Trimming shortened V by 2 bases and J by 4 bases, and 8 bases separated the two germline ends. CDR3 DNA: TGTGCCAGTAGTATAAATGGGGGAGAGACCCAGTACTTC. Protein: CASSINGGETQYF.

By frequency in the sample, this clonotype is medium-sized. This chain uses TRBV6-1 with TRBJ2-7; D assignment may be TRBD1 or TRBD2 (5 bases each). V shed 8 bases and J shed 5 bases, with 13 bases lying between them. This CDR3 is built from 12 residues. Germline CDR1 MNHNS, CDR2 SASEGT. CDR3 region: CASFQGPNEQYF. CDR3 DNA: TGTGCCAGCTTTCAGGGACCCAACGAGCAGTACTTC.

The V and J genes are TRBV11-3 and TRBJ2-2; 7 positions agree with TRBD2. V gave up 6 bases and J gave up 10 bases; unmatched junction bases: 11. The V gene's germline CDR1 is SGHNT and CDR2 YENEEA. The CDR3 contains 14 residues. CDR3 nucleotides: TGTGCCAGCAGTCGGGGGGAGGATCCCGTGGAGCTGTTTTTT. Amino acids: CASSRGEDPVELFF.

About this clonotype itself: A much larger clonotype is one base distant, so this may be a read error. This chain joins TRBV19 and TRBJ2-1, with a possible D match to TRBD2 (6 bases). Germline CDR1 is LNHDA and CDR2 is SQIVND (reference sequence). The CDR3 is 11 amino acids. Trimming took off 2 bases at V and 10 bases at J, with 6 bases between the two ends. This CDR3 reads CASSIRGEQFF. The CDR3 nucleotides read TGTGCCAGTAGTATACGGGGGGAGCAGTTCTTC.

This chain joins TRBV11-3 and TRBJ2-3; 7 bases are shared with TRBD2. With V trimmed by 0 bases and J by 8 bases, 11 bases remained unmatched. The germline V gene encodes CDR1 SGHNT and CDR2 YENEEA. CDR3 length: 16 amino acids. CDR3 in amino acids: CASSLDASGGTFTQYF. The DNA for the CDR3 is TGTGCCAGCAGCTTAGATGCTAGCGGAGGGACCTTTACGCAGTATTTT.

The gene calls are TRBV3-1 and TRBJ1-2, with D uncertain. In germline, CDR1 is LGHDT, CDR2 YNNKEL (reference sequence). This CDR3 has 13 residues. Trimming left V 1 base short and J 4 bases short, with 7 bases between. The CDR3 spells CASSQVGPYGYTF. The CDR3 nucleotides are TGTGCCAGCAGCCAAGTTGGGCCCTATGGCTACACCTTC.

There are many counts of this clonotype. The rearrangement uses TRBV4-2 and TRBJ2-7, with D possibly being TRBD2 (5 bases). The CDR3 consists of 13 residues. Trimming cost V 0 bases and J 6 bases, with 9 bases left between them. Germline loops: CDR1 LGHNA, CDR2 YNFKEQ. CDR3 in amino acids: CASSQEDLGEQYF. CDR3 DNA sequence: TGTGCCAGCAGCCAAGAGGACTTGGGCGAGCAGTACTTC.

By sample share, this clonotype is medium-sized. The chain has TRBV12-3 or TRBV12-4 and TRBJ2-7; D remains unclear. Trimming shortened V by 5 bases and J by 1 base, and 12 bases separated the two germline ends. The CDR3 length is 14 residues. For the CDR3, the DNA is TGTGCCAGCAGTCCCCTCGACTCATCCTACGAGCAGTACTTC. Protein product: CASSPLDSSYEQYF.

In its sample, this clonotype is medium-sized. V is TRBV11-3 and J is TRBJ2-2; tentatively, D is TRBD2 (7 bases). The CDR3 covers 16 residues. Trimming cost V 3 bases and J 5 bases, with 16 bases left between them. CDR1 SGHNT and CDR2 YENEEA come from the germline V gene. The CDR3 loop reads CASSFGGGGWTGELFF. For the CDR3, the DNA is TGTGCCAGCAGCTTTGGGGGAGGGGGATGGACCGGGGAGCTGTTTTTT. The full variable domain, with the rest looked up from reference TRBV11-3 and TRBJ2-2, is EAGVVQSPRYKIIEKKQPVAFWCNPISGHNTLYWYLQNLGQGPELLIRYENEEAVDDSQLPKDRFSAERLKGVDSTLKIQPAELGDSAVYLCASSFGGGGWTGELFFGEGSRLTVL.

By share, this clonotype counts as medium-sized (0.01 to 0.1%). V is TRBV19 and J is TRBJ2-6, with D hard to call. The germline gives CDR1 LNHDA, CDR2 SQIVND (reference sequence). This CDR3 is 17 amino acids long. The V end was cut by 7 bases, the J end by 4 bases, with 20 bases between. Here the CDR3 DNA reads TGTGCCAGTACCCAATTCGGCGGCTCATGGGGGGCCAACGTCCTGACTTTC. Protein: CASTQFGGSWGANVLTF.

This clonotype was observed a handful of times. The gene calls are TRBV6-5 and TRBJ1-2; D is perhaps TRBD1 (5 bases). There are 13 residues in the CDR3. Per germline, CDR1 MNHEY and CDR2 SVGAGI. Trimming took off 2 bases at V and 8 bases at J, with 12 bases between the two ends. The CDR3 loop is CASSYRQREGYTF. The CDR3 region has the DNA TGTGCCAGCAGTTACCGACAGAGAGAGGGCTACACCTTC.

This clonotype has a count of ten or more. The rearrangement links TRBV10-3 to TRBJ1-6, with D possibly matching TRBD1 (6 bases). This CDR3 is built from 14 residues. The ends were cut back, 3 bases at V and 9 bases at J, with 12 bases in the middle. Germline values: CDR1 ENHRY, CDR2 SYGVKD. The CDR3 DNA is TGTGCCATCAGTGAACAGGGTAATATTTCACCCCTCCACTTT. Amino acid sequence: CAISEQGNISPLHF.

In its sample, this clonotype was seen a few times. This chain joins TRBV6-4 and TRBJ2-1; the D gene is possibly TRBD2 (5 bases). This CDR3 comprises 13 residues. Trimming took 3 bases from V and 6 from J, leaving 9 bases between them. The germline V gene encodes CDR1 MRHNA and CDR2 SNTAGT. CDR3 in DNA: TGTGCCAGCAGTGAGGGCGGACTCAATGAGCAGTTCTTC. Amino acid sequence: CASSEGGLNEQFF.

The V call is TRBV25-1, the J call TRBJ2-3; D remains ambiguous. Germline V gives CDR1 MGHDK, CDR2 SYGVNS. This CDR3 has 14 amino acids. V gave up 3 bases and J gave up 1 base, with 8 bases separating them. DNA of the CDR3: TGTGCCAGCAGTGAGACGGGCCGCACAGATACGCAGTATTTT. Its protein is CASSETGRTDTQYF. Full variable domain (rest looked up from reference TRBV25-1 and TRBJ2-3): EADIYQTPRYLVIGTGKKITLECSQTMGHDKMYWYQQDPGMELHLIHYSYGVNSTEKGDLSSESTVSRIRTEHFPLTLESARPSHTSQYLCASSETGRTDTQYFGPGTRLTVL.

In its sample, this clonotype is medium-sized (0.01 to 0.1%). The rearrangement links TRBV9 to TRBJ2-7, with TRBD2 matching over 11 bases. Germline CDR1 is SGDLS and CDR2 is YYNGEE. This CDR3 contains 15 residues. J was trimmed by 0 bases and V by 4 bases; bases with no gene match: 3. DNA of the CDR3: TGTGCCAGCAGCATAGGACTAGCGGGCTCCTACGAGCAGTACTTC. It encodes CASSIGLAGSYEQYF. Full variable domain (missing parts from reference TRBV9 and TRBJ2-7): DSGVTQTPKHLITATGQRVTLRCSPRSGDLSVYWYQQSLDQGLQFLIQYYNGEERAKGNILERFSAQQFPDLHSELNLSSLELGDSALYFCASSIGLAGSYEQYFGPGTRLTVT.

On this clonotype: Just one base apart from a much larger clone, this may be a read error. J is TRBJ1-4 and V is TRBV9; a weak D match, TRBD1 (6 bases). The CDR3 covers 15 residues. From germline, CDR1 is SGDLS and CDR2 YYNGEE. CDR3 DNA: TGTGCCAGCAGCGTAGTCGGGGGCGGAAATGAAGAACTGTTTTTT. Translating gives CASSVVGGGNEELFF.

This clonotype has only a few counts. This CDR3 is CATSDFVGGGYTF. The CDR3 region has the DNA TGTGCCACCAGTGATTTCGTAGGAGGGGGCTACACCTTC. The chain combines TRBV24-1 with TRBJ1-2; D gene uncertain. V dropped 1 base and J dropped 8 bases, with 10 bases sitting between them. The CDR3 spans 13 residues. Germline assignment: CDR1 KGHDR and CDR2 SFDVKD.

As to this clonotype: A much more abundant neighbour one base away suggests this may be a read error. The chain joins TRBV20-1 to TRBJ1-6, with D unclear. This CDR3 has 17 amino acids. Germline V gene data show CDR1 as DFQATT and CDR2 as SNEGSKA (reference sequence). V was cut by 6 bases and J by 4 bases, with 22 bases left in between. This chain's CDR3 is CSATPGTGVLYNSPLHF. CDR3 sequence (DNA): TGCAGTGCCACTCCAGGTACCGGGGTACTATATAATTCACCCCTCCACTTT.

The rearrangement uses TRBV30 and TRBJ2-3, with TRBD2 matching over 7 bases. The CDR3 is made up of 16 amino acids. CDR1 is GTSNPN and CDR2 is SVGIG in the germline V gene (reference sequence). V shed 0 bases and J 4 bases; nucleotides not matched to a gene: 10. CDR3 sequence (DNA): TGTGCCTGGAGTGTAACCCGGAGCGGGATTGCAGATACGCAGTATTTT. Encoded protein: CAWSVTRSGIADTQYF.

About this clonotype itself: The conserved final phenylalanine or tryptophan is absent from the CDR3, which likely points to a read error. The chain couples TRBV11-3 to TRBJ1-3; 7 bases match TRBD1. Looked up from germline, CDR1 is SGHNT and CDR2 is YENEEA. This CDR3 comprises 16 residues. V was pared by 5 bases and J by 2 bases, with 9 bases of the junction left unmatched. This CDR3 is CASSTRQGEAGNTIYI. In DNA form, the CDR3 reads TGTGCCAGCAGCACCCGACAGGGAGAGGCTGGAAACACCATATATATT.

At least ten counts were recorded for this clonotype. This rearrangement joins TRBV6-1 to TRBJ2-7, with a tentative D call TRBD1 (6 bases). Germline V CDR1 and CDR2: MNHNS, SASEGT. The CDR3 runs to 14 residues. With 6 bases removed from V and 2 bases from J, the gap between germline ends came to 14 bases. The CDR3: CASSQKQGTYEQYF. The CDR3 region has the DNA TGTGCCAGCAGCCAAAAACAGGGAACCTACGAGCAGTACTTC.

Within the sample, this clonotype is medium-sized (0.01 to 0.1%). The chain joins TRBV7-2 to TRBJ1-5; D not resolved. The ends were cut back, 1 base at V and 4 bases at J, with 14 bases in the middle. The germline V gene has CDR1 SGHTA and CDR2 FQGNSA. This CDR3 has 16 residues. The chain's CDR3 is CASSLEATAQNQPQHF. The CDR3 DNA sequence: TGTGCCAGCAGCTTAGAGGCAACAGCTCAAAATCAGCCCCAGCATTTT. Full variable domain (missing parts from reference TRBV7-2 and TRBJ1-5): GAGVSQSPSNKVTEKGKDVELRCDPISGHTALYWYRQSLGQGLEFLIYFQGNSAPDKSGLPSDRFSAERTGGSVSTLTIQRTQQEDSAVYLCASSLEATAQNQPQHFGDGTRLSIL.

On this clonotype: Germline and junction disagree at one end, which may indicate a read error. The chain employs TRBV5-1 and TRBJ2-3; unclear D gene. CDR1 is SGHRS, CDR2 YFSETQ, per germline. There are 14 residues in the CDR3. CDR3 loop: CASSLAESTDRQYF. In DNA form, the CDR3 reads TGCGCCAGCAGCTTGGCCGAGAGCACAGATAGGCAGTATTTT.

The chain has TRBV4-3 and TRBJ2-7; possibly TRBD2 for D (6 bases). This CDR3 spans 15 amino acids. Deletions cut 0 bases from V and 2 bases from J, with 11 bases between. Per the germline V gene, CDR1 is LGHNA and CDR2 is YSLEER. CDR3 amino acids: CASSQEWRAPYEQYF. DNA of the CDR3: TGCGCCAGCAGCCAAGAATGGAGGGCTCCCTACGAGCAGTACTTC.

The table lists this clonotype with many counts. The chain employs TRBV30 and TRBJ2-3, with D possibly being TRBD1 or TRBD2 (5 bases each). This CDR3 comprises 17 residues. V gave up 0 bases and J gave up 2 bases, with 18 bases separating them. Germline V gives CDR1 GTSNPN, CDR2 SVGIG (reference sequence). The CDR3 bases are TGTGCCTGGAGTGTACATTGGGGGAGAGCCGCCACAGATACGCAGTATTTT. This gives the protein CAWSVHWGRAATDTQYF.

This chain connects TRBV11-3 to TRBJ2-3; D may be TRBD1 (5 bases). The CDR3 has 14 residues. Trimming left V 4 bases short and J 0 bases short, with 8 bases between. Germline lookup yields CDR1 SGHNT and CDR2 YENEEA. Here the CDR3 DNA reads TGTGCCAGCAGCTCAGGGTCTAGCACAGATACGCAGTATTTT. It yields the protein CASSSGSSTDTQYF.

This clonotype has more than one count but fewer than ten. This chain joins TRBV3-1 and TRBJ1-1; D possibly corresponds to TRBD1 (5 bases). Germline CDR1 reads LGHDT; CDR2 reads YNNKEL (reference sequence). Deletions cut 0 bases from V and 9 bases from J, with 17 bases between. The CDR3 extends over 15 amino acids. The DNA for the CDR3 is TGTGCCAGCAGCCAAGATCTGGGGGGAGGGCTACAAGCTTTCTTT. Translating it yields CASSQDLGGGLQAFF. Complete variable domain (other parts from reference TRBV3-1 and TRBJ1-1): DTAVSQTPKYLVTQMGNDKSIKCEQNLGHDTMYWYKQDSKKFLKIMFSYNNKELIINETVPNRFSPKSPDKAHLNLHINSLELGDSAVYFCASSQDLGGGLQAFFGQGTRLTVV.